Sequencing of this T cell receptor (beta chain) was carried out in a study of Ad26.COV2.S vaccination and SARS-CoV-2 variants. Points from the study as a whole: Across vaccine and placebo recipients, the breadth of non-spike TCRs was similar. Responses of spike-specific T cells (both CD8+ and CD4+) reportedly showed substantial breadth after vaccination. Breadth and depth estimates from TCRs may understate total T cell responses.

As regards this clone: Its antigen is not known.

Treatment noted: roughly 18 received Ad26.COV2.S at low or high dose, single or two shots; a few received placebo; per-sample allocation not given. Samples came from day 63 after the first vaccine or placebo injection. Its platform was an Ad26 vector, and its expressed antigen was Wuhan-strain SARS-CoV-2 spike. V was clipped by 6 bases and J by 2 bases; unmatched bases: 4. Germline lookup yields CDR1 SQVTM and CDR2 ANQGSEA. The CDR3 has 12 residues. Clones were read by immunoSEQ multiplex PCR, and TCRdb kept only the in-frame ones, dropping some. The repertoire has about 440,000 clones, 90% of them found once; the top ten carry about 4.5%.

This receptor was taken from a person aged 18-60 years who received the Ad26.COV2.S COVID-19 vaccine or a placebo. The gene calls are TRBV29-1 and TRBJ2-7; 7 nucleotides align to TRBD1. Sample: peripheral blood, taken in a trial of Ad26.COV2.S vaccine versus placebo. The CDR3 region is CSVGQATYEQYF. The CDR3 coding sequence is TGCAGCGTCGGACAGGCGACCTACGAGCAGTACTTC.